Listed below are T cell receptor beta chains from one sample, sequenced in a study of blood T cell repertoires in COVID-19. Assay: immunoSEQ multiplex PCR; the TCRdb copy retains only in-frame clones and omits some. The sample includes approximately 290,000 clones, roughly nine tenths seen only once; the top ten take roughly 2%. What was sequenced was peripheral blood. These receptors were obtained from a man aged 18 to 30 with active or convalescent COVID-19. Both conserved end residues are part of each CDR3. Fields, in order: J gene, D gene, clone size, V gene, CDR3 DNA, CDR3 protein. A D gene is named only where the DNA matches it firmly. Some rows have no size entry. The others give once, few or many, or a class for an expanded clone.

J: TRBJ2-5
D: .
size: .
V: TRBV28
DNA: TGTGCCAGCAGTTTAAGACAGGCCGGGGGGGAGACCCAGTACTTC
CDR3: CASSLRQAGGETQYF

J: TRBJ2-2
D: TRBD2
size: .
V: TRBV19
DNA: TGTGCCAGTAGTTTACTAGCGGGAGTCGACCGGGAGCTGTTTTTT
CDR3: CASSLLAGVDRELFF

J: TRBJ2-7
D: TRBD1
size: .
V: TRBV2
DNA: TGTGCCAGCGGACAGGGAGGTTACGAGCAGTACTTC
CDR3: CASGQGGYEQYF

J: TRBJ2-1
D: TRBD2
size: few
V: TRBV2
DNA: TGTGCCAGCAGAAGGGTAGCGGGCTCCTACAATGAGCAGTTCTTC
CDR3: CASRRVAGSYNEQFF

J: TRBJ1-6
D: .
size: .
V: TRBV7-2
DNA: TGTGCCAGCAGCTTAGTGTCTAGCTCACCCCTCCACTTT
CDR3: CASSLVSSSPLHF

J: TRBJ2-3
D: .
size: .
V: TRBV15
DNA: TGTGCCACCAGCAGAGTTCAGTTCACAGATACGCAGTATTTT
CDR3: CATSRVQFTDTQYF

J: TRBJ2-7
D: TRBD2
size: .
V: TRBV4-1
DNA: TGCGCCAGCAGCAAGGGACTAGCGGGTAATGCCTACGAGCAGTACTTC
CDR3: CASSKGLAGNAYEQYF

J: TRBJ2-3
D: TRBD1
size: .
V: TRBV19
DNA: TGTGCCAGTAGTCTCTGGACAGGGGTTGGGTATGCCACAGATACGCAGTATTTT
CDR3: CASSLWTGVGYATDTQYF

J: TRBJ2-2
D: .
size: .
V: TRBV2
DNA: TGTGCCAGCAGTGACATAACAGGGGACTACACCGGGGAGCTGTTTTTT
CDR3: CASSDITGDYTGELFF

J: TRBJ2-1
D: TRBD1
size: .
V: TRBV28
DNA: TGTGCCAGCAGACCCGGGACAGGGATGTCCAATGAGCAGTTCTTC
CDR3: CASRPGTGMSNEQFF

J: TRBJ1-3
D: TRBD1
size: .
V: TRBV18
DNA: TGTGCCAGCTCACCCGACAGGGCCGGAAACACCATATATTTT
CDR3: CASSPDRAGNTIYF

J: TRBJ1-5
D: .
size: .
V: TRBV19
DNA: TGTGCCAGTACCGACGACAGCCTCAATCAGCCCCAGCATTTT
CDR3: CASTDDSLNQPQHF

J: TRBJ1-1
D: .
size: .
V: TRBV9
DNA: TGTGCCAGCAGCGTAGATGGAGCGCCGAACACTGAAGCTTTCTTT
CDR3: CASSVDGAPNTEAFF

J: TRBJ1-1
D: .
size: .
V: TRBV6-2/TRBV6-3
DNA: TGTGCCAGCAGTTCAGGGCCCATGAACACTGAAGCTTTCTTT
CDR3: CASSSGPMNTEAFF

J: TRBJ2-7
D: TRBD1
size: .
V: TRBV16
DNA: TGTGCCAGCTCGAGGGAGACAGGGCCTTACGAGCAGTACTTC
CDR3: CASSRETGPYEQYF

J: TRBJ1-2
D: .
size: .
V: TRBV5-4
DNA: TGTGCCAGCAGCTTGGCCGGGGGAGACTATGGCTACACCTTC
CDR3: CASSLAGGDYGYTF

J: TRBJ1-1
D: .
size: .
V: TRBV19
DNA: TGTGCCAGTAGTAAACAAGGGGGAGTGGGTGAAGCTTTCTTT
CDR3: CASSKQGGVGEAFF

J: TRBJ2-1
D: .
size: .
V: TRBV19
DNA: TGTGCCAGTAGTCCCCTGGCAGGGGTCCATGAGCAGTTCTTC
CDR3: CASSPLAGVHEQFF

J: TRBJ1-1
D: .
size: .
V: TRBV19
DNA: TGTGCCAGTAGTTTGTTTGGCCTGAACACTGAAGCTTTCTTT
CDR3: CASSLFGLNTEAFF

J: TRBJ2-2
D: TRBD2
size: .
V: TRBV2
DNA: TGTGCCAGCAGGGAAAAACTAGCGGGAGAGTACACCGGGGAGCTGTTTTTT
CDR3: CASREKLAGEYTGELFF

J: TRBJ2-2
D: .
size: .
V: TRBV7-6
DNA: TGTGCCAGCAGCTTTATCCAGGGGTCGATCGGGGAGCTGTTTTTT
CDR3: CASSFIQGSIGELFF

J: TRBJ2-5
D: TRBD1
size: once
V: TRBV7-2
DNA: TGTGCCAGCAGCCGGGACAGAAAAGAGACCCAGTACTTC
CDR3: CASSRDRKETQYF

J: TRBJ2-7
D: .
size: .
V: TRBV4-3
DNA: TGCGCCAGCAGCCAAGATCATAGACAACTCTTCCCCTACGAGCAGTACTTC
CDR3: CASSQDHRQLFPYEQYF

J: TRBJ1-1
D: .
size: .
V: TRBV6-1
DNA: TGTGCCAGCAGTGAAGCTGGGGGGTACGGTGAAGCTTTCTTT
CDR3: CASSEAGGYGEAFF

J: TRBJ1-1
D: .
size: .
V: TRBV11-2
DNA: TGTGCCAGCAGCTTACCCAGGGCAGGGATTAACACTGAAGCTTTCTTT
CDR3: CASSLPRAGINTEAFF

J: TRBJ2-4
D: .
size: .
V: TRBV20-1
DNA: TGCAGTGCTATTGACAAAAGAGGAAACATTCAGTACTTC
CDR3: CSAIDKRGNIQYF

J: TRBJ2-1
D: TRBD2
size: .
V: TRBV7-9
DNA: TGTGCCAGCAGCCCGGGGTCTAGCGGGAGGAACAATGAGCAGTTCTTC
CDR3: CASSPGSSGRNNEQFF

J: TRBJ2-3
D: .
size: .
V: TRBV20-1
DNA: TGCAGTGCCCAGGCCGGGGGTACGCAGTATTTT
CDR3: CSAQAGGTQYF

J: TRBJ1-1
D: .
size: .
V: TRBV7-2
DNA: TGTGCCAGCAGCTTGGACCGCGGGTACAGGGTGGACACTGAAGCTTTCTTT
CDR3: CASSLDRGYRVDTEAFF

J: TRBJ2-7
D: .
size: few
V: TRBV7-9
DNA: TGTGCCAGCAGTCCCGCCCCCAGGAACAACTACGAGCAGTACTTC
CDR3: CASSPAPRNNYEQYF

J: TRBJ2-2
D: .
size: .
V: TRBV15
DNA: TGTGCCACCAGCAGAGACAGGGTATGGGCCGGGGAGCTGTTTTTT
CDR3: CATSRDRVWAGELFF

J: TRBJ2-1
D: TRBD2
size: once
V: TRBV4-1
DNA: TGCGCCAGCAGCCAGGTGACTGCCGGGACCGGGGGGGAGGAGCAGTTCTTC
CDR3: CASSQVTAGTGGEEQFF

J: TRBJ2-1
D: .
size: few
V: TRBV19
DNA: TGTGCCAGTACCGGGGACTCGTCGGTCGGTGAGCAGTTCTTC
CDR3: CASTGDSSVGEQFF

J: TRBJ2-7
D: .
size: .
V: TRBV7-2
DNA: TGTGCCAGCAGCTTAAGGGCAGGGGGGTATAGCTCCTACGAGCAGTACTTC
CDR3: CASSLRAGGYSSYEQYF

J: TRBJ2-1
D: TRBD1
size: .
V: TRBV5-1
DNA: TGCGCCAGCAGCTTACAGGGGGCCGATGAGCAGTTCTTC
CDR3: CASSLQGADEQFF

J: TRBJ2-7
D: TRBD2
size: .
V: TRBV4-2
DNA: TGTGCCAGCAGCCAACCTAGCGGGGGCTCCTACGAGCAGTACTTC
CDR3: CASSQPSGGSYEQYF

J: TRBJ2-3
D: TRBD2
size: .
V: TRBV7-7
DNA: TGTGCCAGCAGCTTAGGCGGGAGGCACGATACGCAGTATTTT
CDR3: CASSLGGRHDTQYF

J: TRBJ1-2
D: TRBD1
size: .
V: TRBV9
DNA: TGTGCCAGCAGCGTGTCACAGGGGGGCTATGGCTACACCTTC
CDR3: CASSVSQGGYGYTF

J: TRBJ1-2
D: TRBD1
size: .
V: TRBV28
DNA: TGTGCCAGCAGTACAACAGGGGATGGCTACACCTTC
CDR3: CASSTTGDGYTF

J: TRBJ2-5
D: .
size: .
V: TRBV6-5
DNA: TGTGCCAGCAGGTCCCACAACCAAGAGACCCAGTACTTC
CDR3: CASRSHNQETQYF

J: TRBJ2-3
D: .
size: .
V: TRBV18
DNA: TGTGCCAGCTCACCACAGGGGGGCACAGATACGCAGTATTTT
CDR3: CASSPQGGTDTQYF

J: TRBJ2-2
D: TRBD2
size: .
V: TRBV4-1
DNA: TGCGCCAGCAGCCAAGAGGTAGCGGGAGGAACGGGGAACACCGGGGAGCTGTTTTTT
CDR3: CASSQEVAGGTGNTGELFF

J: TRBJ1-3
D: .
size: .
V: TRBV9
DNA: TGTGCCAGCAGCTCGCTAAGCTCTGGAAACACCATATATTTT
CDR3: CASSSLSSGNTIYF

J: TRBJ2-2
D: .
size: .
V: TRBV2
DNA: TGTGCCAGCAGTGACAGGGGAACGCGGGAGCTGTTTTTT
CDR3: CASSDRGTRELFF

J: TRBJ1-4
D: .
size: .
V: TRBV6-5
DNA: TGTGCCAGCAGCCTCGGTGAAAAACTGTTTTTT
CDR3: CASSLGEKLFF

J: TRBJ1-1
D: .
size: .
V: TRBV15
DNA: TGTGCCACCAGCAGAGACGTCAGGGAGAACACTGAAGCTTTCTTT
CDR3: CATSRDVRENTEAFF

J: TRBJ1-5
D: .
size: .
V: TRBV3-1/TRBV3-2
DNA: TGTGCCAGCAGCCAATCAGGGGCGGGTCAGCCCCAGCATTTT
CDR3: CASSQSGAGQPQHF

J: TRBJ1-2
D: .
size: .
V: TRBV27
DNA: TGTGCCAGCAGTTTGAGTACAGGGCTTGGGGGCTACACCTTC
CDR3: CASSLSTGLGGYTF

J: TRBJ1-2
D: .
size: .
V: TRBV18
DNA: TGTGCCAGCTCACCTAACGGGGGAATCTATGGCTACACCTTC
CDR3: CASSPNGGIYGYTF

J: TRBJ2-7
D: .
size: once
V: TRBV4-1
DNA: TGCGCCAGCAGCCAAGACAGTACCTACGAGCAGTACTTC
CDR3: CASSQDSTYEQYF

J: TRBJ2-7
D: TRBD2
size: .
V: TRBV7-9
DNA: TGTGCCAGCAGCTTAGGAATTCTAGCGGGAGAGTCGGGCTACGAGCAGTACTTC
CDR3: CASSLGILAGESGYEQYF

J: TRBJ2-7
D: .
size: .
V: TRBV11-3
DNA: TGTGCCAGCAGCTTAGGCGGCTCCTACGAGCAGTACTTC
CDR3: CASSLGGSYEQYF

J: TRBJ1-4
D: .
size: .
V: TRBV28
DNA: TGTGCCAGCAGTTCCAGGGACACTCGAACTAATGAAAAACTGTTTTTT
CDR3: CASSSRDTRTNEKLFF

J: TRBJ1-5
D: .
size: .
V: TRBV7-8
DNA: TGTGCCAGCAGCCCCAGTCCCCTTGACAACCAGCCCCAGCATTTT
CDR3: CASSPSPLDNQPQHF